Shown below are 27 T cell receptor beta chains from a single sample sequenced in a study of OX40 agonist ivuxolimab in advanced cancers. Libraries were constructed by the immunoSEQ multiplex PCR assay. Entries here come from immuneACCESS through TCRdb and include only in-frame sequences with V and J called. Some clones fail to appear in such tables; in the studies checked, an unresolved V gene covers under half of the shortfall, and the cause of the remainder is unknown. This sample has 15,000 to 20,000 clones in its table, and over 60% of those were observed once. Jointly, the top ten make up 24% of the sample. Sequencing used CD4+ or CD8+ T cells sorted from blood, obtained in a trial of the OX40 agonist ivuxolimab. Every receptor here comes from an adult with an advanced solid tumor such as melanoma, head and neck, liver or kidney cancer.

This rearrangement joins TRBV29-1 to TRBJ2-7; TRBD1 matches at 8 bases. Losses at the gene ends were 7 bases for V and 2 bases for J; bases not matched to a gene: 7. The CDR3 has 13 amino acids. Germline values: CDR1 SQVTM, CDR2 ANQGSEA. The CDR3 here is CSAYRGDAYEQYF. The CDR3 DNA reads as TGCAGCGCCTACAGGGGGGACGCCTACGAGCAGTACTTC.

V gene TRBV9 combines with J gene TRBJ2-7; D call uncertain. V was pared by 0 bases and J by 5 bases, with 12 bases between. The CDR3 covers 14 residues. Germline loops: CDR1 SGDLS, CDR2 YYNGEE. The CDR3, as DNA: TGTGCCAGCAGCGTAGTCGGCAACCGCGACGAGCAGTACTTC. Encoded protein: CASSVVGNRDEQYF.

The chain combines TRBV13 with TRBJ2-7; 9 positions match TRBD2. Germline assignment: CDR1 PRHDT and CDR2 FYEKMQ (reference sequence). The V gene end was trimmed by 4 bases and the J gene end by 3 bases; junction bases not matched to a gene: 1. The CDR3 totals 13 residues. The CDR3, as DNA: TGTGCCAGCAGCTCAGCGGGGGGCTACGAGCAGTACTTC. Its protein product is CASSSAGGYEQYF.

This sequence joins TRBV14 and TRBJ1-2; possibly TRBD1 for D (5 bases). V was cut by 1 base and J by 3 bases, with 9 bases left in between. The CDR3 is 14 amino acids. Germline CDR1 SGHDN, CDR2 FVKESK. For the CDR3, the DNA is TGTGCCAGCAGCCAAGGCGGGGGTTACTATGGCTACACCTTC. It is translated as CASSQGGGYYGYTF.

This clone occurred a few times. This rearrangement joins TRBV7-2 to TRBJ2-5, with 9 bases identical to TRBD2. The ends lost 2 bases at V and 5 bases at J; junction bases unmatched: 6. Germline CDR1 and CDR2: SGHTA and FQGNSA. CDR3 length: 15 residues. CDR3 DNA: TGTGCCAGCAGCTTATCTCTAGCGGGGTCGGAGACCCAGTACTTC. Its protein product is CASSLSLAGSETQYF.

The V and J genes are TRBV28 and TRBJ2-1; D not resolved. This CDR3 is built from 15 residues. The germline gives CDR1 MDHEN, CDR2 SYDVKM. V was pared by 8 bases and J by 4 bases, with 18 bases between. The CDR3 sequence: CASGVASVVYNEQFF. CDR3 coding DNA: TGTGCCAGCGGGGTCGCTAGTGTGGTTTACAATGAGCAGTTCTTC.

The V call is TRBV27, the J call TRBJ2-7, with TRBD1 matching over 9 bases. Germline loops: CDR1 MNHEY, CDR2 SMNVEV (reference sequence). With 0 bases clipped from V and 3 bases from J, the junction kept 6 bases outside the gene matches. This CDR3 comprises 16 residues. The CDR3 nucleotides are TGTGCCAGCAGTTTATCAGGACAGGGGCTATTCTACGAGCAGTACTTC. Its translation is CASSLSGQGLFYEQYF.

The rearrangement joins TRBV9 to TRBJ2-7, with D possibly called TRBD1 or TRBD2 (6 bases each). The CDR3 length is 14 residues. V was pared by 4 bases and J by 3 bases, with 14 bases between. Germline CDR1 reads SGDLS; CDR2 reads YYNGEE. Here the CDR3 DNA reads TGTGCCAGCAGCCCCCTGGGGGGCGACTACGAGCAGTACTTC. Its translation: CASSPLGGDYEQYF.

The chain recombines TRBV29-1 with TRBJ1-2, with 12 bases identical to TRBD1. There are 13 residues in the CDR3. Germline-derived CDR1 and CDR2 are SQVTM and ANQGSEA. The junction had 8 bases not matched to a gene; V was cut back by 7 bases and J by 8 bases. The CDR3 loop reads CSAKSGTGGGYTF. CDR3 in DNA: TGCAGCGCGAAATCCGGGACAGGGGGCGGCTACACCTTC.

In the case of this clone: The same CDR3 also results from other DNA sequences found in this sample. The chain recombines TRBV7-9 with TRBJ1-1, with D perhaps TRBD1 (5 bases). V lost 1 base and J 1 base, leaving 10 bases between the germline ends. Germline V gives CDR1 SEHNR, CDR2 FQNEAQ (reference sequence). CDR3 length equals 15 residues. As DNA, the CDR3 is TGTGCCAGCAGCTTAGGGGCAGGGCCGAACACTGAAGCTTTCTTT. This codes for CASSLGAGPNTEAFF.

J is TRBJ2-5 and V is TRBV5-1, with 7 bases identical to TRBD1. Per germline, CDR1 SGHRS and CDR2 YFSETQ. J was trimmed by 5 bases and V by 4 bases; bases with no gene match: 5. The CDR3 is made up of 13 amino acids. CDR3 region: CASSGGQSETQYF. The DNA for the CDR3 is TGCGCCAGCAGCGGGGGACAGTCCGAGACCCAGTACTTC.

The chain couples TRBV5-1 to TRBJ2-3; D is unclear. The length of the CDR3 is 15 residues. The V gene lost 2 bases and the J gene lost 2 bases, with 12 bases spanning the gap. The germline CDR1 and CDR2 sequences are SGHRS and YFSETQ. CDR3 sequence: CASSFQEEVTDTQYF. Written as DNA, the CDR3 is TGCGCCAGCAGCTTCCAGGAAGAGGTCACAGATACGCAGTATTTT.

J is TRBJ2-5 and V is TRBV29-1; a weak D match, TRBD2 (5 bases). CDR1 is SQVTM and CDR2 is ANQGSEA in the germline V gene. CDR3 length: 15 residues. V was pared by 0 bases and J by 5 bases, with 16 bases between. The CDR3 DNA sequence: TGCAGCGTTGAAGAGGACTGGGCGAGGTGGGAGACCCAGTACTTC. Translated: CSVEEDWARWETQYF. Supplemented by reference TRBV29-1 and TRBJ2-5, the full variable domain reads SAVISQKPSRDICQRGTSLTIQCQVDSQVTMMFWYRQQPGQSLTLIATANQGSEATYESGFVIDKFPISRPNLTFSTLTVSNMSPEDSSIYLCSVEEDWARWETQYFGPGTRLLVL.

This chain links TRBV9 with TRBJ2-3, with 7 positions matching TRBD1. Germline V CDR1 and CDR2: SGDLS, YYNGEE. The CDR3 has 15 residues. The V gene end was trimmed by 0 bases and the J gene end by 3 bases; junction bases not matched to a gene: 4. CDR3 loop: CASSVGGGATDTQYF. In DNA form, the CDR3 reads TGTGCCAGCAGCGTAGGAGGGGGCGCAACAGATACGCAGTATTTT.

The chain combines TRBV27 with TRBJ2-5; D perhaps matches TRBD1 (5 bases). V gave up 5 bases and J gave up 3 bases, with 13 bases separating them. The CDR3 covers 14 residues. Germline CDR1 reads MNHEY; CDR2 reads SMNVEV (reference sequence). This CDR3 reads CASSPALGEETQYF. CDR3 DNA sequence: TGTGCCAGCAGTCCCGCTCTAGGGGAAGAGACCCAGTACTTC.

This clone was counted between two and nine times. The chain uses TRBV10-3 and TRBJ2-7; perhaps TRBD1 as D (5 bases). Deletions cut 6 bases from V and 2 bases from J, with 14 bases between. There are 14 residues in the CDR3. Germline V gene lookup returns CDR1 ENHRY and CDR2 SYGVKD. The CDR3 reads CAISMQGNTYEQYF. The CDR3 DNA sequence: TGTGCCATCAGCATGCAGGGTAATACCTACGAGCAGTACTTC.

This clone was observed a few times. The DNA of the CDR3 is TGCGCCAGCAGCTGGTCCAGCGGGGGGGCCGTGGACACCGGGGAGCTGTTTTTT. Translated, it gives CASSWSSGGAVDTGELFF. V and J are TRBV5-1 and TRBJ2-2; 10 bases fit TRBD2. J lost 3 bases, V lost 3 bases, and 11 bases had no gene match. The CDR3 spans 18 residues. The germline CDR1 and CDR2 sequences are SGHRS and YFSETQ.

This chain joins TRBV5-6 and TRBJ2-3, with 9 nucleotides matching TRBD2. V shed 3 bases and J 1 base; nucleotides not matched to a gene: 3. The CDR3 runs to 15 residues. CDR1 and CDR2 from the germline V gene are SGHDT and YYEEEE. The CDR3 loop is CASSWTSERTDTQYF. CDR3 in DNA: TGTGCCAGCAGCTGGACTAGCGAACGCACAGATACGCAGTATTTT.

The genes are TRBV7-3 and TRBJ1-2; D gene ambiguous. CDR3 length: 15 residues. CDR1 SGHTA and CDR2 FQGTGA come from the germline V gene. Trimming removed 0 bases at V and 8 bases at J, with 16 bases between. In nucleotides, the CDR3 is TGTGCCAGCAGCTTAACTCCCGGCGCCTTGAGGGGCTACACCTTC. Translation gives CASSLTPGALRGYTF.

This chain uses TRBV11-3 with TRBJ2-3; D is perhaps TRBD2 (6 bases). The germline V gene encodes CDR1 SGHNT and CDR2 YENEEA. V was shortened by 2 bases and J by 5 bases, with 17 bases between the two germline ends. The CDR3 totals 16 residues. Here the CDR3 reads CASSLRLGGSKDTQYF. The CDR3, as DNA: TGTGCCAGCAGCTTAAGATTGGGGGGTTCGAAAGATACGCAGTATTTT.

This clone is classed as medium-sized (0.01 to 0.1%). The chain is built from TRBV28 and TRBJ2-7, with D possibly called TRBD1 or TRBD2 (5 bases each). The CDR3 is 15 residues long. The V gene's germline CDR1 is MDHEN and CDR2 SYDVKM. Trimming stripped 2 bases from V and 7 bases from J, with 18 bases between. The CDR3 coding sequence is TGTGCCAGCAGTTTACCCTATGGGGGAAGCATAGAGCAGTACTTC. This codes for CASSLPYGGSIEQYF.

The rearrangement links TRBV7-8 to TRBJ2-2; perhaps TRBD2 as D (6 bases). Trimming shortened V by 2 bases and J by 4 bases, and 11 bases separated the two germline ends. This CDR3 is built from 15 residues. The germline V gene encodes CDR1 SGHVS and CDR2 FQNEAQ. This CDR3 is CASSLLLGGTGELFF. CDR3 in DNA: TGTGCCAGCAGCTTATTACTGGGAGGCACCGGGGAGCTGTTTTTT.

The rearrangement joins TRBV7-9 to TRBJ1-2; possibly TRBD1 for D (6 bases). CDR1 is SEHNR, CDR2 FQNEAQ, per germline (reference sequence). CDR3 length: 15 residues. V dropped 2 bases and J dropped 7 bases, with 17 bases sitting between them. DNA for the CDR3: TGTGCCAGCAGCTTAACAGGGTACCAATCCGGTGGCTACACCTTC. As protein: CASSLTGYQSGGYTF.

This clone has just a few counts. The sample carries other DNA sequences with the same CDR3. The rearrangement joins TRBV7-9 to TRBJ1-1, with D unclear. V lost 5 bases and J lost 5, with 9 bases in between. The CDR3 totals 12 residues. CDR1 and CDR2 from the germline V gene are SEHNR and FQNEAQ (reference sequence). The CDR3 DNA reads TGTGCCAGCAGCCCGGGAGGGACTGAAGCTTTCTTT. Its protein is CASSPGGTEAFF.

This rearrangement joins TRBV4-3 to TRBJ1-1; no clear D. Trimming cost V 0 bases and J 4 bases, with 6 bases left between them. The CDR3 contains 13 residues. CDR1 is LGHNA, CDR2 YSLEER, per germline. The CDR3 bases are TGCGCCAGCAGCCAAGACGGAGTCACTGAAGCTTTCTTT. The encoded protein is CASSQDGVTEAFF.

The chain couples TRBV19 to TRBJ2-7; no clear D. Trimming cost V 5 bases and J 6 bases, with 14 bases left between them. Germline CDR1 is LNHDA and CDR2 is SQIVND (reference sequence). This CDR3 has 13 residues. The CDR3 region has the DNA TGTGCCAGTAGTCCCAGCTCGGCAGGCGAGCAGTACTTC. Translated: CASSPSSAGEQYF.

The rearrangement uses TRBV7-9 and TRBJ2-3, with unresolved D. The V and J ends lost 1 base and 0 bases respectively, with 14 bases between them. The CDR3 totals 17 residues. From germline, CDR1 is SEHNR and CDR2 FQNEAQ (reference sequence). DNA for the CDR3: TGTGCCAGCAGCTTAGGGTGGGGAAAAGTAAGCACAGATACGCAGTATTTT. It is translated as CASSLGWGKVSTDTQYF.